This T cell receptor beta chain originates from a study of blood T cell repertoires in COVID-19. The wider study: COVID-19 samples from acute and convalescent phases originated in the United States, Italy and Spain. T cells, B-cell-depleted T cells, or PBMCs supplied cDNA or gDNA.

Authors' analysis steps: Reference gene primer amplification gave nucleated cell count estimates. Clones were sequenced by immunoSEQ multiplex PCR, and TCRdb holds only the in-frame ones, with some missing. V, J and clone size derive from that table, while D and trimming were established from the DNA sequence. This table has 95,000 to 150,000 clones, around 81% appearing once. Seattle patients were enrolled during active infection and followed longitudinally. CDR1 and CDR2 (germline): MDHEN, SYDVKM. This CDR3 spans 14 amino acids. The germline V and J ends were trimmed by 8 bases and 2 bases, with 15 bases remaining between them.

The chain carries TRBV28 and TRBJ1-2; D unresolved. What was sequenced was peripheral blood. The source is a man younger than 45 with COVID-19, enrolled during active disease. CDR3 protein: CASGMQDYNYGYTF. DNA of the CDR3: TGTGCCAGCGGTATGCAGGACTACAACTATGGCTACACCTTC.